Each of the 32 T cell receptor beta chains below was sequenced from the same sample in a study of OX40 agonist ivuxolimab in advanced cancers. Clones were sequenced by immunoSEQ multiplex PCR, and TCRdb holds only the in-frame ones, with some missing. The data contain under 11,000 clones, about 80% of them singletons. Sequences were derived from CD4+ or CD8+ T cells sorted from blood, sampled in a trial of the OX40 agonist ivuxolimab. The receptor source for this set is an adult with an advanced solid tumor such as melanoma, head and neck, liver or kidney cancer.

The chain has TRBV7-7 and TRBJ2-3; unclear D gene. This CDR3 has 13 amino acids. The V gene lost 3 bases and the J gene lost 0 bases, with 4 bases spanning the gap. Germline V gives CDR1 SSHAT, CDR2 FNYEAQ (reference sequence). The CDR3 sequence: CASSLLSTDTQYF. CDR3 DNA sequence: TGTGCCAGCAGCTTGTTGAGCACAGATACGCAGTATTTT. Drawing the rest from reference TRBV7-7 and TRBJ2-3, the complete variable domain is GAGVSQSPRYKVTKRGQDVTLRCDPISSHATLYWYQQALGQGPEFLTYFNYEAQPDKSGLPSDRFSAERPEGSISTLTIQRTEQRDSAMYRCASSLLSTDTQYFGPGTRLTVL.

The chain employs TRBV11-2 and TRBJ1-4; TRBD1 matches 7 bases. V shed 5 bases, J shed 5 bases, and the junction held 11 bases outside the gene matches. Germline CDR1 SGHAT, CDR2 FQNNGV. The CDR3 sequence is 16 residues long. The CDR3 nucleotides are TGTGCCAGCAGCCCCCCCCAGGAGGGGGCAAATGAAAAACTGTTTTTT. Encoded protein: CASSPPQEGANEKLFF.

With respect to this clone: Other DNA sequences in this specimen translate into the identical CDR3. The gene calls are TRBV5-8 and TRBJ2-7; no reliable D call. CDR1 is SGHTS and CDR2 is YDEGEE in the germline V gene. V was clipped by 10 bases and J by 4 bases, with 3 bases between them. The CDR3 has 8 residues. CDR3 nucleotide sequence: TGTGCCGGGTACGAGCAGTACTTC. Protein: CAGYEQYF.

The chain carries TRBV27 and TRBJ2-1; 10 nucleotides agree with TRBD2. With V trimmed by 8 bases and J by 6 bases, 1 base remained unmatched. Germline V gene sequence: CDR1 MNHEY, CDR2 SMNVEV (reference sequence). There are 12 residues in the CDR3. CDR3 loop: CASRLAGNEQFF. The CDR3 coding sequence is TGTGCCAGCCGACTAGCGGGCAATGAGCAGTTCTTC.

This clone was observed once. The chain uses TRBV2 and TRBJ1-2, with D perhaps TRBD1 (5 bases). The CDR3 contains 15 residues. Germline V gives CDR1 SNHLY, CDR2 FYNNEI. The V end was cut by 10 bases, the J end by 6 bases, with 24 bases between. The CDR3 loop is CAIRIGWGIKDGYTF. CDR3 nucleotides: TGTGCCATCCGCATAGGGTGGGGGATTAAGGATGGCTACACCTTC.

This clone was observed a few times. The CDR3 DNA reads TGTGCCAGCAGCGGCCGGACAGGGGGCGATTCACCCCTCCACTTT. Amino acid sequence: CASSGRTGGDSPLHF. The J gene is TRBJ1-6, the V gene TRBV6-4, with 11 bases lining up with TRBD1. Germline assignment: CDR1 MRHNA and CDR2 SNTAGT. The length of the CDR3 is 15 residues. V shed 6 bases, J shed 8 bases, and the junction held 6 bases outside the gene matches.

The rearrangement links TRBV6-1 to TRBJ2-3; 8 bases match TRBD1. V was pared by 1 base and J by 1 base, with 4 bases of the junction left unmatched. The germline CDR1 and CDR2 sequences are MNHNS and SASEGT. This CDR3 contains 16 residues. DNA of the CDR3: TGTGCCAGCAGTGAAGAACCGGGACAGGGCACAGATACGCAGTATTTT. Translating gives CASSEEPGQGTDTQYF.

The rearrangement joins TRBV11-3 to TRBJ2-5; D assignment may be TRBD1 or TRBD2 (6 bases each). The germline CDR1 and CDR2 sequences are SGHNT and YENEEA. The CDR3 is 15 amino acids. The V and J ends lost 1 base and 7 bases respectively, with 16 bases between them. DNA for the CDR3: TGTGCCAGCAGCTTAGCTAGGGGGGTCCCGGGGACCCAGTACTTC. This translates into CASSLARGVPGTQYF.

V is TRBV6-1 and J is TRBJ2-6; no clear D. This CDR3 is 15 amino acids long. The V and J ends lost 3 bases and 0 bases respectively, with 6 bases between them. Looked up from germline, CDR1 is MNHNS and CDR2 is SASEGT. CDR3 amino acids: CASSDSDSGANVLTF. CDR3 in DNA: TGTGCCAGCAGTGACTCTGACTCTGGGGCCAACGTCCTGACTTTC.

This clone was recorded only once. The V call is TRBV11-2, the J call TRBJ1-1, with D perhaps matching TRBD1 (6 bases). The CDR3 spans 16 residues. Per germline, CDR1 SGHAT and CDR2 FQNNGV. Trimming shortened V by 1 base and J by 2 bases, and 14 bases separated the two germline ends. CDR3 DNA sequence: TGTGCCAGCAGCTTAGTCCCGCAGGGGAGCAACACTGAAGCTTTCTTT. Protein: CASSLVPQGSNTEAFF.

The chain carries TRBV7-2 and TRBJ2-7, with 10 bases fitting TRBD2. CDR1 is SGHTA and CDR2 is FQGNSA in the germline V gene. The CDR3 is 15 residues long. Trimming cost V 5 bases and J 5 bases; bases outside gene matches: 9. The CDR3 DNA reads as TGTGCCAGCAGCCGCGGGGGACTAGCGAACCACGAGCAGTACTTC. It yields the protein CASSRGGLANHEQYF.

This clone has a handful of counts. The chain has TRBV5-1 and TRBJ2-7; no clear D. Trimming removed 4 bases at V and 4 bases at J, with 9 bases between. This CDR3 comprises 12 residues. CDR1 and CDR2 from the germline V gene are SGHRS and YFSETQ. This CDR3 reads CASSLKPYEQYF. The CDR3 region has the DNA TGCGCCAGCAGCCTGAAACCATACGAGCAGTACTTC. The whole variable domain, filled in from reference TRBV5-1 and TRBJ2-7, reads KAGVTQTPRYLIKTRGQQVTLSCSPISGHRSVSWYQQTPGQGLQFLFEYFSETQRNKGNFPGRFSGRQFSNSRSEMNVSTLELGDSALYLCASSLKPYEQYFGPGTRLTVT.

The J gene is TRBJ2-7, the V gene TRBV7-2; no firm D call. Trimming took off 6 bases at V and 1 base at J, with 7 bases between the two ends. The CDR3 consists of 12 residues. Germline V gives CDR1 SGHTA, CDR2 FQGNSA. The CDR3 here is CASRSGSYEQYF. CDR3 in DNA: TGTGCCAGCAGATCCGGGTCCTACGAGCAGTACTTC.

This clone was counted between two and nine times. Sequence at one end of the junction differs from germline and may be a read error. The chain recombines TRBV7-7 with TRBJ2-5, with 7 bases identical to TRBD2. This CDR3 has 16 amino acids. Germline V CDR1 and CDR2: SSHAT, FNYEAQ (reference sequence). The chain's CDR3 is CASSFGGSRGEETQYF. CDR3 nucleotide sequence: TGTGCTAGCAGCTTTGGCGGGAGTCGGGGTGAGGAGACCCAGTACTTC.

This clone was detected only a few times. The chain carries TRBV2 and TRBJ2-3; 10 positions match TRBD2. The germline CDR1 and CDR2 sequences are SNHLY and FYNNEI. The CDR3 is 14 residues long. The V segment lost 8 bases and the J segment 4 bases; nucleotides outside the gene matches: 6. The CDR3: CASGGSGGSDTQYF. DNA of the CDR3: TGTGCCAGCGGTGGTAGCGGGGGGTCAGATACGCAGTATTTT. Full variable domain (rest looked up from reference TRBV2 and TRBJ2-3): EPEVTQTPSHQVTQMGQEVILRCVPISNHLYFYWYRQILGQKVEFLVSFYNNEISEKSEIFDDQFSVERPDGSNFTLKIRSTKLEDSAMYFCASGGSGGSDTQYFGPGTRLTVL.

The chain carries TRBV6-4 and TRBJ2-3; D is unresolved. V gave up 0 bases and J gave up 2 bases, with 6 bases separating them. This CDR3 is 14 amino acids long. CDR1 is MRHNA and CDR2 is SNTAGT in the germline V gene. CDR3 bases: TGTGCCAGCAGTGACTCGGCTATCACAGATACGCAGTATTTT. This sequence encodes CASSDSAITDTQYF.

The CDR3 bases are TGTGCCAGCAGCTATATTTCAGATACGCAGTATTTT. As protein: CASSYISDTQYF. The rearrangement uses TRBV13 and TRBJ2-3; D gene uncertain. The CDR3 extends over 12 amino acids. V was clipped by 4 bases and J by 4 bases, with 6 bases between them. Germline CDR1 and CDR2: PRHDT and FYEKMQ (reference sequence). Looking up the rest from reference TRBV13 and TRBJ2-3 gives the full variable domain: AAGVIQSPRHLIKEKRETATLKCYPIPRHDTVYWYQQGPGQDPQFLISFYEKMQSDKGSIPDRFSAQQFSDYHSELNMSSLELGDSALYFCASSYISDTQYFGPGTRLTVL.

The chain recombines TRBV7-6 with TRBJ2-5; D may be TRBD1 or TRBD2 (6 bases each). The CDR3 has 17 amino acids. V was clipped by 4 bases and J by 5 bases, with 23 bases between them. Germline CDR1 is SGHVS and CDR2 is FNYEAQ. This chain's CDR3 is CASSSYSGDKIRETQYF. Here the CDR3 DNA reads TGTGCCAGCAGCTCCTATTCGGGGGACAAAATACGTGAGACCCAGTACTTC.

The chain joins TRBV6-4 to TRBJ2-7, with D perhaps matching TRBD2 (5 bases). The ends were cut back, 9 bases at V and 3 bases at J, with 12 bases in the middle. The germline gives CDR1 MRHNA, CDR2 SNTAGT. CDR3 length: 12 residues. CDR3 DNA: TGTGCCAGGGTTAGCGCTATCTACGAGCAGTACTTC. It encodes CARVSAIYEQYF.

This chain connects TRBV5-1 to TRBJ1-4; 9 nucleotides agree with TRBD1. The CDR3 length is 15 residues. Germline V lookup: CDR1 SGHRS, CDR2 YFSETQ. With 4 bases clipped from V and 1 base from J, the junction kept 2 bases outside the gene matches. CDR3 protein: CASSGDRETNEKLFF. DNA of the CDR3: TGCGCCAGCAGCGGGGACAGGGAAACTAATGAAAAACTGTTTTTT.

J is TRBJ1-2 and V is TRBV27, with D unclear. This CDR3 is 13 amino acids long. In germline, CDR1 is MNHEY, CDR2 SMNVEV (reference sequence). Trimming left V 8 bases short and J 0 bases short, with 10 bases between. CDR3 nucleotides: TGTGCCAGCGGGGAGCCCGCTAACTATGGCTACACCTTC. Translated, it gives CASGEPANYGYTF.

The chain uses TRBV29-1 and TRBJ2-7; a weak D match, TRBD2 (5 bases). This CDR3 has 11 amino acids. Between the trimmed V and J ends, which lost 6 bases and 6 bases, there was a span of 12 bases. The germline V gene encodes CDR1 SQVTM and CDR2 ANQGSEA. The CDR3 here is CSVTRVGEQYF. The CDR3 DNA reads as TGCAGCGTAACTAGGGTTGGCGAGCAGTACTTC.

In this sample, this clone turned up once. V and J are TRBV27 and TRBJ2-1; D call uncertain. The V gene lost 5 bases and the J gene lost 0 bases, with 17 bases spanning the gap. The CDR3 sequence is 17 residues long. Per the germline V gene, CDR1 is MNHEY and CDR2 is SMNVEV (reference sequence). The CDR3 DNA sequence: TGTGCCAGCAGTCCCCATGACATACTGAGCTCCTACAATGAGCAGTTCTTC. It codes for CASSPHDILSSYNEQFF.

The rearrangement uses TRBV15 and TRBJ1-5; 10 bases match TRBD1. CDR3 length: 15 residues. Trimming cost V 6 bases and J 5 bases; bases outside gene matches: 7. CDR1 is LNHNV, CDR2 YYDKDF, per germline (reference sequence). The CDR3 DNA follows: TGTGCCACCAGGAGGGACAGGGGAAAATATCAGCCCCAGCATTTT. This encodes CATRRDRGKYQPQHF.

The chain combines TRBV9 with TRBJ1-2, with D unclear. In germline, CDR1 is SGDLS, CDR2 YYNGEE. V gave up 0 bases and J gave up 2 bases, with 14 bases separating them. The CDR3 runs 16 residues. The CDR3, as DNA: TGTGCCAGCAGCGTAGGTCTCCTGGGTCCAAACTATGGCTACACCTTC. Protein: CASSVGLLGPNYGYTF.

V gene TRBV29-1 combines with J gene TRBJ2-3, with a possible D match to TRBD2 (6 bases). CDR1 is SQVTM and CDR2 is ANQGSEA in the germline V gene. The V gene lost 6 bases and the J gene lost 1 base, with 17 bases spanning the gap. The CDR3 spans 15 residues. The CDR3 reads CSVTGVREGTDTQYF. The CDR3 DNA reads TGCAGCGTAACGGGCGTGAGGGAGGGCACAGATACGCAGTATTTT.

This clone showed up just a few times. The chain carries TRBV19 and TRBJ2-7; the D gene could be TRBD1 or TRBD2 (5 bases each). Germline lookup yields CDR1 LNHDA and CDR2 SQIVND (reference sequence). CDR3 size: 11 residues. Between the trimmed V and J ends, which lost 4 bases and 7 bases, there was a span of 8 bases. CDR3 in DNA: TGTGCCAGTAGTAATGGGGGAGAGCAGTACTTC. It specifies CASSNGGEQYF.

The chain is built from TRBV6-5 and TRBJ2-2; possibly TRBD1 for D (7 bases). Germline V gives CDR1 MNHEY, CDR2 SVGAGI. The CDR3 loop spans 15 amino acids. V lost 7 bases to trimming and J lost 6 bases, with 18 bases between them. The CDR3 spells CASIIQQGGAGELFF. The CDR3 bases are TGTGCCAGCATAATCCAGCAGGGGGGTGCCGGGGAGCTGTTTTTT.

V is TRBV15 and J is TRBJ1-3; the D gene is possibly TRBD1 (6 bases). From germline, CDR1 is LNHNV and CDR2 YYDKDF (reference sequence). V lost 8 bases, J lost 4 bases, and 15 bases lay in between. This CDR3 region has 14 residues. The CDR3: CATEDRSTGNTIYF. The CDR3 DNA follows: TGTGCCACCGAAGACAGGTCAACGGGAAACACCATATATTTT.

The CDR3 protein is CASSVRGTGSYNEQFF. The CDR3 nucleotides are TGTGCCAGCAGCGTACGAGGGACAGGGTCCTACAATGAGCAGTTCTTC. The rearrangement uses TRBV9 and TRBJ2-1; 9 nucleotides line up with TRBD1. V lost 1 base, J lost 1 base, and 3 bases stayed unmatched. CDR1 and CDR2 from the germline V gene are SGDLS and YYNGEE. This CDR3 is built from 16 residues.

J is TRBJ2-3 and V is TRBV25-1; TRBD1 agrees at 7 bases. V trimming: 2 bases; J trimming: 1 base; junction bases outside the gene matches: 3. Germline V gene data show CDR1 as MGHDK and CDR2 as SYGVNS. The CDR3 runs to 15 residues. The CDR3, as DNA: TGTGCCAGCAGTGAAAGGCAGGGGGGCACAGATACGCAGTATTTT. Amino acid sequence: CASSERQGGTDTQYF.

The V gene is TRBV4-2, the J gene TRBJ2-7; TRBD1 might be the D (5 bases). CDR1 LGHNA and CDR2 YNFKEQ come from the germline V gene. There are 14 residues in the CDR3. Trimming removed 1 base at V and 4 bases at J, with 11 bases between. CDR3 in DNA: TGTGCCAGCAGCCAAGGAACAGGCAGATACGAGCAGTACTTC. Residues: CASSQGTGRYEQYF.